A single sample gave rise to the 9 T cell receptor beta chains below, sequenced in a study of vaccination effects on CD4 cells after COVID-19. The antigens these receptors bind are not known. Under the ViraFEST assay, PBMC were stimulated with viral peptide pools so that antigen-specific CD4+ T cells expanded. Sequencing was performed afterwards. Cultured cells yielded isolated CD4+ T cells after 10 to 11 days. Every participant took two doses of the BNT162b2 or mRNA-1273 vaccine. TCRdb's copy holds only in-frame clones and misses some; the assay was immunoSEQ multiplex PCR. The data contain about 35,000 clones, 82% of them singletons. Specimen: CD4+ T cells from PBMCs cultured with HCoV-NL63 spike peptides, collected after COVID-19 vaccination. Receptors were obtained from a human donor who received a COVID-19 vaccine. Some clones in this sample may be carry-over from other donors' samples.

The count of this clone is one. This chain connects TRBV10-1 to TRBJ2-1; D perhaps matches TRBD2 (5 bases). V lost 3 bases to trimming and J lost 7 bases, with 16 bases between them. The length of the CDR3 is 15 residues. CDR1 and CDR2 (germline): WNHNN, SYGVQD (reference sequence). The DNA for the CDR3 is TGCGCCAGCAGTGAAATTCGGTCCGGCGGGAATGAGCAGTTCTTC. Translated: CASSEIRSGGNEQFF.

The V gene is TRBV6-5, the J gene TRBJ1-4; D uncertain. This CDR3 spans 13 amino acids. V was trimmed by 6 bases and J by 8 bases, leaving 13 bases between them. Germline CDR1 MNHEY, CDR2 SVGAGI. CDR3 nucleotides: TGTGCCAGCAGGATCCCCGGAGGCGAAAAACTGTTTTTT. Translation gives CASRIPGGEKLFF.

The rearrangement links TRBV6-1 to TRBJ2-5; 11 bases fit TRBD2. Germline loops: CDR1 MNHNS, CDR2 SASEGT. Trimming removed 6 bases from V and 1 base from J; junction bases left unmatched: 4. The CDR3 is 15 amino acids. The CDR3 DNA sequence: TGTGCCAGCAGGGCTAGCGGGGGGCTCCAAGAGACCCAGTACTTC. It is translated as CASRASGGLQETQYF.

The chain uses TRBV5-1 and TRBJ1-6; 9 nucleotides agree with TRBD1. CDR1 SGHRS and CDR2 YFSETQ come from the germline V gene. The CDR3 loop spans 15 amino acids. V lost 2 bases to trimming and J lost 6 bases; unmatched junction nucleotides: 3. The CDR3 nucleotides are TGCGCCAGCAGCTTCACGGGACAGGGTAATTCACCCCTCCACTTT. It translates to CASSFTGQGNSPLHF. The full variable domain, rest sourced from reference TRBV5-1 and TRBJ1-6, is KAGVTQTPRYLIKTRGQQVTLSCSPISGHRSVSWYQQTPGQGLQFLFEYFSETQRNKGNFPGRFSGRQFSNSRSEMNVSTLELGDSALYLCASSFTGQGNSPLHFGNGTRLTVT.

The rearrangement links TRBV2 to TRBJ1-1; D not certain. Deletions cut 7 bases from V and 6 bases from J, with 12 bases between. Per the germline V gene, CDR1 is SNHLY and CDR2 is FYNNEI. The CDR3 is 12 amino acids. CDR3 protein: CASNEGMAEAFF. The CDR3 DNA sequence: TGTGCCAGCAATGAGGGAATGGCTGAAGCTTTCTTT.

This clone appeared a few times. This chain connects TRBV4-2 to TRBJ2-4; 7 bases align to TRBD2. Germline V gene data show CDR1 as LGHNA and CDR2 as YNFKEQ. The CDR3 is made up of 14 amino acids. With 5 bases clipped from V and 3 bases from J, the junction kept 4 bases outside the gene matches. CDR3 sequence reads: CASSMGGGKNIQYF. The DNA of the CDR3 is TGTGCCAGCAGCATGGGGGGGGGCAAAAACATTCAGTACTTC.

CDR3 nucleotides: TGTGCCAGCAGCAGCCGACGGAGTCAAGAGACCCAGTACTTC. Protein sequence: CASSSRRSQETQYF. The chain links TRBV7-2 to TRBJ2-5; no firm D call. Per germline, CDR1 SGHTA and CDR2 FQGNSA. V shed 5 bases and J shed 2 bases, with 12 bases lying between them. The CDR3 runs 14 residues.

This clone was counted a few times. The gene calls are TRBV7-3 and TRBJ2-1; D call uncertain. The CDR3 runs 13 residues. Germline loops: CDR1 SGHTA, CDR2 FQGTGA. The V and J ends lost 3 bases and 7 bases respectively, with 10 bases between them. The CDR3 loop reads CASSLGISNEQFF. CDR3 nucleotides: TGTGCCAGCAGCTTGGGAATATCTAATGAGCAGTTCTTC. The variable domain in full, with the rest retrieved from reference TRBV7-3 and TRBJ2-1, is GAGVSQTPSNKVTEKGKYVELRCDPISGHTALYWYRQSLGQGPEFLIYFQGTGAADDSGLPNDRFFAVRPEGSVSTLKIQRTERGDSAVYLCASSLGISNEQFFGPGTRLTVL.

The chain employs TRBV3-1 (or the pseudogene TRBV3-2) and TRBJ1-6; D is perhaps TRBD1 (6 bases). Trimming stripped 0 bases from V and 17 bases from J, with 20 bases between. CDR1 is LGHDT, CDR2 YNNKEL, per germline (reference sequence). The CDR3 totals 15 residues. The CDR3, as DNA: TGTGCCAGCAGCCAAGATATACATTTTGGGGGGGCTATCCACTTT. This codes for CASSQDIHFGGAIHF.